These 8 T cell receptor beta chains share one sample of origin, sequenced in a study of T cell clonotyping in hematopoietic cell transplantation. Here immunoSEQ multiplex PCR was the method, and the copy in TCRdb shows in-frame clones only, minus some. The sample has some 30,000 clones, roughly 92% seen once. The material sequenced was PBMCs, taken 100 days after allogeneic stem cell transplant. The receptors were gathered from a female patient in her fifties who had an allogeneic stem cell transplant from a related donor, so the T cells may come from the graft donor. Some clones in this sample may be carry-over from other donors' samples.

CDR3 loop: CASSDRVQPQHF. CDR3 DNA: TGTGCCAGCAGTGACAGGGTTCAGCCCCAGCATTTT. The rearrangement links TRBV2 to TRBJ1-5; D may be TRBD1 (5 bases). The CDR3 runs to 12 residues. The V gene lost 3 bases and the J gene lost 6 bases, with 6 bases spanning the gap. CDR1 is SNHLY and CDR2 is FYNNEI in the germline V gene.

The chain couples TRBV7-2 to TRBJ2-7; 9 bases agree with TRBD2. The CDR3 covers 14 residues. The V gene's germline CDR1 is SGHTA and CDR2 FQGNSA. The junction had 3 bases not matched to a gene; V was cut back by 2 bases and J by 4 bases. The CDR3 loop is CASSLLLAGYEQYF. DNA of the CDR3: TGTGCCAGCAGCTTATTGCTAGCGGGGTACGAGCAGTACTTC. The whole variable domain, remainder taken from reference TRBV7-2 and TRBJ2-7, is GAGVSQSPSNKVTEKGKDVELRCDPISGHTALYWYRQSLGQGLEFLIYFQGNSAPDKSGLPSDRFSAERTGGSVSTLTIQRTQQEDSAVYLCASSLLLAGYEQYFGPGTRLTVT.

The rearrangement joins TRBV7-9 to TRBJ1-2; D gene ambiguous. Germline V lookup: CDR1 SEHNR, CDR2 FQNEAQ (reference sequence). V gave up 1 base and J gave up 4 bases, with 4 bases separating them. This CDR3 region has 12 residues. The CDR3 coding sequence is TGTGCCAGCAGCTTAGGGGGCTATGGCTACACCTTC. This encodes CASSLGGYGYTF.

V is TRBV2 and J is TRBJ1-2; unclear D gene. From germline, CDR1 is SNHLY and CDR2 FYNNEI. The length of the CDR3 is 13 residues. V shed 6 bases and J shed 2 bases, with 10 bases lying between them. The CDR3 is CASRPPENYGYTF. CDR3 DNA sequence: TGTGCCAGCAGGCCCCCAGAAAACTATGGCTACACCTTC.

The V and J genes are TRBV9 and TRBJ1-1; D is perhaps TRBD1 (5 bases). V lost 3 bases and J 5 bases, leaving 14 bases between the germline ends. Germline CDR1 and CDR2: SGDLS and YYNGEE. The CDR3 runs 14 residues. The CDR3 region has the DNA TGTGCCAGCAGCGCCGTAAGGACACCAACTGAAGCTTTCTTT. It yields the protein CASSAVRTPTEAFF.

The chain couples TRBV27 to TRBJ1-2; maybe TRBD1 (5 bases). V gave up 0 bases and J gave up 3 bases, with 11 bases separating them. The CDR3 is made up of 15 amino acids. CDR1 MNHEY and CDR2 SMNVEV come from the germline V gene (reference sequence). CDR3: CASSLSGGDHYGYTF. CDR3 DNA sequence: TGTGCCAGCAGTTTATCGGGAGGGGATCACTATGGCTACACCTTC.

The chain is built from TRBV27 and TRBJ2-7, with D possibly being TRBD1 or TRBD2 (6 bases each). CDR1 MNHEY and CDR2 SMNVEV come from the germline V gene (reference sequence). Trimming took 4 bases from V and 5 from J, leaving 21 bases between them. The CDR3 spans 16 residues. CDR3 sequence: CASSSPRLEGGHEQYF. The DNA of the CDR3 is TGTGCCAGCAGTTCGCCCCGCCTGGAGGGGGGCCACGAGCAGTACTTC.

The gene calls are TRBV7-2 and TRBJ2-2, with D perhaps matching TRBD1 (5 bases). Trimming took off 7 bases at V and 6 bases at J, with 15 bases between the two ends. Germline CDR1 SGHTA, CDR2 FQGNSA. The CDR3 runs to 14 residues. The DNA of the CDR3 is TGTGCCAGCACCCTGGGGCTCCCCCCCGGGGAGCTGTTTTTT. Amino acids: CASTLGLPPGELFF.